The clone carrying this TCR beta chain was counted between two and nine times. Antigen specificity is unknown. The data derive from a study of identical twins. Study-wide findings and caveats: Within cord blood, abundant beta clonotypes carried fewer insertions, but memory repertoires showed no such trend.

There were only healthy Caucasians among the donors. Unique molecular identifiers were present on the cDNA, and a universal primer site came from template switching. Using its own MiXCR run on the 5' RACE reads, TCRdb lists one record per CDR3 protein. The sample gives 1,800,000 or so distinct CDR3 sequences, about 32% of which show up once; approximately 0.25% is in the top ten. CDR3 length: 15 residues. In germline, CDR1 is DFQATT, CDR2 SNEGSKA (reference sequence). V lost 0 bases to trimming and J lost 1 base, with 11 bases between them. Sequenced material: cord blood. This TCR was sampled from a newborn girl in good health. The rearrangement uses TRBV20-1 and TRBJ2-3, with a possible D match to TRBD2 (5 bases). This CDR3 reads CSARDSSRRTDTQYF. The CDR3 nucleotides read TGCAGTGCTAGAGATTCTAGCAGACGCACAGATACGCAGTATTTT.